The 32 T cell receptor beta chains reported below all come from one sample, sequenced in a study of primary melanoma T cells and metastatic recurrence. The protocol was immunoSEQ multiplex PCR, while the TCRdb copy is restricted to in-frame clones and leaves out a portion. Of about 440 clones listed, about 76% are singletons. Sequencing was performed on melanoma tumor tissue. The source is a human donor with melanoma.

The CDR3 DNA reads TGCGCCAGCAGTCAGTACCACTTCGACTCTGGAAACACCATATATTTT. Translated: CASSQYHFDSGNTIYF. The chain has TRBV23-1 and TRBJ1-3; D gene uncertain. TRBV23-1 has ORF status, its function being uncertain. V was pared by 3 bases and J by 0 bases, with 12 bases between. The CDR3 contains 16 residues.

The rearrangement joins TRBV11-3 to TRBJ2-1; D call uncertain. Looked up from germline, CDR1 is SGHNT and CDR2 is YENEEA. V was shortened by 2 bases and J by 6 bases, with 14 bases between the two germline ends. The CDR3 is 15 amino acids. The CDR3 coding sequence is TGTGCCAGCAGCTTATATTACGGTGTCGGCAATGAGCAGTTCTTC. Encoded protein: CASSLYYGVGNEQFF. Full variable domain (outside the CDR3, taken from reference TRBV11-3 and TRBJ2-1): EAGVVQSPRYKIIEKKQPVAFWCNPISGHNTLYWYLQNLGQGPELLIRYENEEAVDDSQLPKDRFSAERLKGVDSTLKIQPAELGDSAVYLCASSLYYGVGNEQFFGPGTRLTVL.

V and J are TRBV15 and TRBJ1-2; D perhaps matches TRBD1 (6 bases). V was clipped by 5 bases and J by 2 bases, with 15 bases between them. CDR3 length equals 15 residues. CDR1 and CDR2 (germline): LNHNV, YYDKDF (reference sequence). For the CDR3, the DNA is TGTGCCACCAGCCGACCTAACAGGGAGAACTATGGCTACACCTTC. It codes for CATSRPNRENYGYTF.

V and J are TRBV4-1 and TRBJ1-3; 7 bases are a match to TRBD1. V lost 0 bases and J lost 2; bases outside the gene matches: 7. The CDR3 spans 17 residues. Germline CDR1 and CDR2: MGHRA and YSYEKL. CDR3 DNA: TGCGCCAGCAGCCAAGATCCCCAGGGGGAAACTGGAAACACCATATATTTT. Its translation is CASSQDPQGETGNTIYF.

The CDR3 here is CAWNGLGGTDTQYF. The CDR3 nucleotides read TGTGCCTGGAATGGACTGGGGGGCACAGATACGCAGTATTTT. The genes are TRBV30 and TRBJ2-3; perhaps D is TRBD1 or TRBD2 (5 bases each). This CDR3 is built from 14 residues. Germline CDR1 is GTSNPN and CDR2 is SVGIG (reference sequence). With 4 bases removed from V and 1 base from J, the gap between germline ends came to 12 bases.

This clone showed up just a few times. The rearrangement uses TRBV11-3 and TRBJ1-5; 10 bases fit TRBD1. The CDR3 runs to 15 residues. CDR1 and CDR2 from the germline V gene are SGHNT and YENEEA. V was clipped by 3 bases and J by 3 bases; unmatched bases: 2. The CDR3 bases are TGTGCCAGCAGCTTGGGACAGGGGAACAATCAGCCCCAGCATTTT. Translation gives CASSLGQGNNQPQHF. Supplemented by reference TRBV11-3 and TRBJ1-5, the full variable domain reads EAGVVQSPRYKIIEKKQPVAFWCNPISGHNTLYWYLQNLGQGPELLIRYENEEAVDDSQLPKDRFSAERLKGVDSTLKIQPAELGDSAVYLCASSLGQGNNQPQHFGDGTRLSIL.

Here the CDR3 DNA reads TGTGCCAGCAGACCCCTAGGAGGACCTGGTGAGACCCAGTACTTC. It specifies CASRPLGGPGETQYF. The chain uses TRBV6-8 and TRBJ2-5; possibly TRBD2 for D (5 bases). The V and J ends lost 6 bases and 5 bases respectively, with 19 bases between them. Germline-derived CDR1 and CDR2 are MNHGY and SAAAGT. This CDR3 is 15 amino acids long.

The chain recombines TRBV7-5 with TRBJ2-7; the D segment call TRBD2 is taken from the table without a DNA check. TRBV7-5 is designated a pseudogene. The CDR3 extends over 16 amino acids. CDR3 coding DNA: TGTGCCAGCAGCTTAGCGGGGGGGCCCGACTCCTACGAGCAGTACTTC. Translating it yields CASSLAGGPDSYEQYF.

Written as DNA, the CDR3 is TGTGCCAGTAGGGACAGGGCAAACTATGGCTACACCTTC. Amino acid sequence: CASRDRANYGYTF. V is TRBV19 and J is TRBJ1-2, with 8 nucleotides matching TRBD1. CDR1 is LNHDA, CDR2 SQIVND, per germline (reference sequence). The CDR3 totals 13 residues. Losses at the gene ends were 6 bases for V and 2 bases for J; bases not matched to a gene: 2.

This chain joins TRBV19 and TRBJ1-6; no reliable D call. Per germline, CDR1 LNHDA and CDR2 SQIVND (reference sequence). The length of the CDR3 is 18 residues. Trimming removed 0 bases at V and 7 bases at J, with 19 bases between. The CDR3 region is CASSIEGRLKGSNSPLHF. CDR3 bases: TGTGCCAGTAGTATAGAGGGGAGACTTAAAGGCTCCAATTCACCCCTCCACTTT. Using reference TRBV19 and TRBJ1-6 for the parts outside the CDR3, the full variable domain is DGGITQSPKYLFRKEGQNVTLSCEQNLNHDAMYWYRQDPGQGLRLIYYSQIVNDFQKGDIAEGYSVSREKKESFPLTVTSAQKNPTAFYLCASSIEGRLKGSNSPLHFGNGTRLTVT.

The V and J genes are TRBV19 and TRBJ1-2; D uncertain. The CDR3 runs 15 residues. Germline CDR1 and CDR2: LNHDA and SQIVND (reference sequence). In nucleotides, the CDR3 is TGTGTCAGCCTCGAATGGACTAAACCCGGTTATGGCTACACCTTC. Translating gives CVSLEWTKPGYGYTF.

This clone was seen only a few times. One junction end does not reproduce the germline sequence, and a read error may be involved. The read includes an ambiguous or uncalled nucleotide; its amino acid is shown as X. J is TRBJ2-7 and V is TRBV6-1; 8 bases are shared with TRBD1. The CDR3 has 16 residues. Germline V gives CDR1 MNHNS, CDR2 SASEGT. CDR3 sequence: CXSSEVYETGDHEQYF. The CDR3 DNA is TGTGYCAGCAGTGAAGTTTACGAGACAGGGGACCACGAGCAGTACTTC.

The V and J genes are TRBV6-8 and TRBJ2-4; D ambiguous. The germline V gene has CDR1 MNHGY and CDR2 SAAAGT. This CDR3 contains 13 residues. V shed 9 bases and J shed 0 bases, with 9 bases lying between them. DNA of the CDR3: TGTGCCAGTAGCCCCTCAGCCAAAAACATTCAGTACTTC. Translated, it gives CASSPSAKNIQYF.

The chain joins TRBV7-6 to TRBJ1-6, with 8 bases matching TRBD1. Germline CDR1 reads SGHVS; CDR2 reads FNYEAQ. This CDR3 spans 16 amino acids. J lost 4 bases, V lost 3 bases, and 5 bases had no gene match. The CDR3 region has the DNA TGTGCCAGCAGCTTCGGACAGGGACGGTATAATTCACCCCTCCACTTT. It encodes CASSFGQGRYNSPLHF.

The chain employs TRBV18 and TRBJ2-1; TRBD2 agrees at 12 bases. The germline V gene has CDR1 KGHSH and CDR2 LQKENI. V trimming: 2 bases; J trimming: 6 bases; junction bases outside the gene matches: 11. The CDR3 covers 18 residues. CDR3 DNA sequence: TGTGCCAGCTCACCATCAACTAGCGGGGGGTCCTACCCCAATGAGCAGTTCTTC. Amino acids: CASSPSTSGGSYPNEQFF.

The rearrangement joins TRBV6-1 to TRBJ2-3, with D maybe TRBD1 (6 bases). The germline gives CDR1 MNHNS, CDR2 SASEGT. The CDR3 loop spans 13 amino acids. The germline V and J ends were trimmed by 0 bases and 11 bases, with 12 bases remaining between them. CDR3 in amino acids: CASSEALGRGQYF. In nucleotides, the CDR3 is TGTGCCAGCAGTGAAGCGCTGGGCAGGGGGCAGTATTTT.

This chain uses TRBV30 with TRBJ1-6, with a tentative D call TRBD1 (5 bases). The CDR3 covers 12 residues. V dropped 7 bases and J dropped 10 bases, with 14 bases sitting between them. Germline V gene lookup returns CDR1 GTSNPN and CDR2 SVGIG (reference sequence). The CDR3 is CASPGPSSPLHF. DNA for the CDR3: TGTGCCTCCCCAGGGCCTTCATCACCCCTCCACTTT.

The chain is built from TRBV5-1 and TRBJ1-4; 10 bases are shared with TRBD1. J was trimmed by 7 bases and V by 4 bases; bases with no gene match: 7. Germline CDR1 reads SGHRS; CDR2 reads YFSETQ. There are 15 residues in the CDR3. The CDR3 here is CASSPEGQGLEKLFF. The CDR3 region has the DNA TGCGCCAGCAGCCCGGAGGGACAGGGGCTTGAAAAACTGTTTTTT.

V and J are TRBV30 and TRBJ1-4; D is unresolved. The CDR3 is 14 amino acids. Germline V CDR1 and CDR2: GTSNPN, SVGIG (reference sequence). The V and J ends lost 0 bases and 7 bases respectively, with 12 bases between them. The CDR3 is CAWSVLLEFEKLFF. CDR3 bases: TGTGCCTGGAGTGTACTGCTGGAATTTGAAAAACTGTTTTTT.

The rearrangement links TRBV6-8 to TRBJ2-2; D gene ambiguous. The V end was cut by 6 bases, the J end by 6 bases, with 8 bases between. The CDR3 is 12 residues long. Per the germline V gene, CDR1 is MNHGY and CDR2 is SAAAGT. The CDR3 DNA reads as TGTGCCAGCAGCAGCCATGCCGGGGAGCTGTTTTTT. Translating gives CASSSHAGELFF.

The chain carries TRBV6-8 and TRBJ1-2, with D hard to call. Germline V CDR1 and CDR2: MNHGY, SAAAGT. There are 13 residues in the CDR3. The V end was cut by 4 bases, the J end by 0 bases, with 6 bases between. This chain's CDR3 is CASSSDSNYGYTF. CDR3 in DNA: TGTGCCAGCAGTTCCGATTCTAACTATGGCTACACCTTC.

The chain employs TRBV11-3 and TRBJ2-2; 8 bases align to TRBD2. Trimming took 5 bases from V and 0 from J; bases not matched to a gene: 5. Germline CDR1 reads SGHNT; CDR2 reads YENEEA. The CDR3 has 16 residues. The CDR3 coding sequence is TGTGCCAGCAGCCCGTCGGGAGGGACGAACACCGGGGAGCTGTTTTTT. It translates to CASSPSGGTNTGELFF.

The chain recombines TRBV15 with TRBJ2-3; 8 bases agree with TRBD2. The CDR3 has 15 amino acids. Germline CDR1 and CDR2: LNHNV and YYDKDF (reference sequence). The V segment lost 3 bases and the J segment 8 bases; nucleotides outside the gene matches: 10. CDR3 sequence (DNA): TGTGCCACCAGCAGGGAGAAGCGGGGGCCATCTACGCAGTATTTT. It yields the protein CATSREKRGPSTQYF. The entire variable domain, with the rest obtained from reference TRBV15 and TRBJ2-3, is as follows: DAMVIQNPRYQVTQFGKPVTLSCSQTLNHNVMYWYQQKSSQAPKLLFHYYDKDFNNEADTPDNFQSRRPNTSFCFLDIRSPGLGDTAMYLCATSREKRGPSTQYFGPGTRLTVL.

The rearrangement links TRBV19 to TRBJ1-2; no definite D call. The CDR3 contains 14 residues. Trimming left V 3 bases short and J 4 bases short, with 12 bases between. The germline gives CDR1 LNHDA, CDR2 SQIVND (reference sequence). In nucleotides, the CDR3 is TGTGCCAGTAGTATGGGCTCGGTCCTCTATGGCTACACCTTC. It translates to CASSMGSVLYGYTF.

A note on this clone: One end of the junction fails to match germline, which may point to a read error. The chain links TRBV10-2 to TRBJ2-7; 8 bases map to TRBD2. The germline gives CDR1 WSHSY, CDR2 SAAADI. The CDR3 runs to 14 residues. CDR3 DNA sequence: TGCGCCAGCTCCGGAGCGGGGGCCGGTCGAGAGCAGTATTTC. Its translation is CASSGAGAGREQYF.

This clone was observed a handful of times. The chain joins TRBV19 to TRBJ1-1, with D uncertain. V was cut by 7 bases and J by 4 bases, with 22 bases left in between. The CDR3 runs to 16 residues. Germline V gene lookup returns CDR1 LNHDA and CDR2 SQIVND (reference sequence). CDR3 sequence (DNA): TGTGCCAGTAACCTCCTCCCGCGAGGGCTGGGCACTGAAGCTTTCTTT. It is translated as CASNLLPRGLGTEAFF.

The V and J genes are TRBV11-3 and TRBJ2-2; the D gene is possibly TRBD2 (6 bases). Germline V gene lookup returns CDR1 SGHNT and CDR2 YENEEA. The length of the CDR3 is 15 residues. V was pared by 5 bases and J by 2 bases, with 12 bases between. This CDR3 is CASSPGEVNTGELFF. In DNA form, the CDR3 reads TGTGCCAGCAGCCCGGGGGAGGTTAACACCGGGGAGCTGTTTTTT. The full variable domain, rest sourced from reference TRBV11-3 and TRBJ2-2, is EAGVVQSPRYKIIEKKQPVAFWCNPISGHNTLYWYLQNLGQGPELLIRYENEEAVDDSQLPKDRFSAERLKGVDSTLKIQPAELGDSAVYLCASSPGEVNTGELFFGEGSRLTVL.

DNA of the CDR3: TGTGCCATCGCCCCACAAACGGGACAGACTTACGAGCAGTACTTC. It yields the protein CAIAPQTGQTYEQYF. The chain is built from TRBV6-8 and TRBJ2-7, with 7 nucleotides matching TRBD1. Unmatched junction bases numbered 16, after V lost 10 bases and J lost 4 bases. The CDR3 loop spans 15 amino acids. CDR1 and CDR2 (germline): MNHGY, SAAAGT.

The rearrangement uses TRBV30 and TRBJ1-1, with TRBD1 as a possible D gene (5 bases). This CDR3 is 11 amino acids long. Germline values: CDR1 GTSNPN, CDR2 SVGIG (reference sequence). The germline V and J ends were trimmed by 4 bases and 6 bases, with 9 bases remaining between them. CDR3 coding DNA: TGTGCCTGGATGTGGGGCGCTGAAGCTTTCTTT. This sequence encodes CAWMWGAEAFF.

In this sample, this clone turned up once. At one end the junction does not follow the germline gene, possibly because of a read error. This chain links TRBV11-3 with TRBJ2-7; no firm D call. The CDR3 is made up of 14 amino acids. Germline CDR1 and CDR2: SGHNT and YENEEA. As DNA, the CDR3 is TGTGCCAGCAGCTTGATAGGGCCGCGCCACGAGCAGTATTTC. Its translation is CASSLIGPRHEQYF.

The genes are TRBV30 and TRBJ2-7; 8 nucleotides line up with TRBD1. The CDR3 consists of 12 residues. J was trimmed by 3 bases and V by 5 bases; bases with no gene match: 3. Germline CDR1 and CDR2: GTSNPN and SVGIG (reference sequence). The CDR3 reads CAWGTGDYEQYF. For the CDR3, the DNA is TGTGCCTGGGGGACAGGAGACTACGAGCAGTACTTC.

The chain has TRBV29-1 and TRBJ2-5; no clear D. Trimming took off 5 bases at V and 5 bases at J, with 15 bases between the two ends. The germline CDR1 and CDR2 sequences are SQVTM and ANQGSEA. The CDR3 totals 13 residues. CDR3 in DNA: TGCAGCGTTTTTTCCCGCGTTCGGGAGACCCAGTACTTC. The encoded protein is CSVFSRVRETQYF.